Listed here is a single T cell receptor beta chain. No antigen is known for it. The sample holds no much larger clone one base away, and base qualities are not on file. The immunoSEQ Assay, a bias-controlled multiplex PCR, was used to amplify TCRbeta CDR3 regions from genomic DNA. The published analysis was carried out like this. Within the assay, amplification of reference gene primers was used to estimate how many nucleated cells each sample contained. To quantify the absolute abundance of each unique TCRbeta CDR3 rearrangement, sequence reads were collapsed and filtered. For each sample, productive Simpson clonality was calculated by taking the square root of Simpson's diversity index across productive rearrangements. TCRdb retrieved this table from immuneACCESS and kept in-frame rearrangements only. Not all clones are present; in checked studies, unresolved V genes account for under half, and no reason is known for the remainder. V, J and clone size are those of that table, while D and trimming were read from the DNA. This sample comprises tens of thousands of clones, around 91% of them detected only once. The top ten clones comprise roughly 4.8% of the sample.

The data were obtained in a study of blood T cell repertoires in COVID-19 (dated by TCRdb to the early 2020s). Study-level background: Samples covering the acute and convalescent phases of COVID-19 were provided by collaborators in the United States, Italy and Spain. The prospective study material was composed of cDNA or gDNA derived from T cells, B-cell-depleted T cells, or PBMCs. Subjects who had been exposed to COVID-19, were actively infected with it, or had recovered from it provided the deeply sampled blood TCRbeta repertoires that made up the dataset. The repertoires were released in a freely available public database intended as a resource for research on the immune response to SARS-CoV-2. The samples were drawn from the first 160 participants of the ongoing ImmuneRACE study and from 1,254 subjects provided by 6 global collaborators. Nearly every sample came with metadata listing a de-identified subject ID, COVID-19 status, age in years and sex. Where HLA class I and class II types were available, the types were taken from metadata supplied by the sample provider, not from assay-based typing. On the study overall, not on this receptor specifically: The amount of clinical and demographic metadata varied by source and participant and was provided uncurated.

Collaborating institutions collected whole blood in K2EDTA tubes following their own protocols. Collaborator samples were shipped for TCRbeta analysis as frozen whole blood, isolated PBMCs, or DNA extracted from either sample type. The germline V gene (reference sequence) specifies GTSNPN as CDR1 and SVGIG as CDR2. Inclusive of the bounding cysteine and phenylalanine, the CDR3 is 16 residues long. Just CDR3 DNA is preserved here, 48 bases in frame from base 1. The trim is 3 bases for V and 0 bases for J, with a gap of 15 bases between the germline ends. The chain is assembled from TRBV30 and TRBJ2-1; perhaps TRBD2 is the D gene, with 6 bases matching. The specimen was peripheral blood. This receptor was identified in a man in his fifties with acute or convalescent COVID-19. CDR3 protein: CAWSRGGASSYNEQFF. The nucleotides are TGTGCCTGGAGCCGGGGAGGCGCCAGCTCCTACAATGAGCAGTTCTTC.